This TCR beta chain appears in the sequencing data of a study of blood T cell repertoires in COVID-19. Study information: Whether acute or convalescent, the COVID-19 samples came from the United States, Italy and Spain. The analysed material was cDNA or gDNA that came from T cells, B-cell-depleted T cells, or PBMCs.

The trim removed 6 bases at V and 4 bases at J, leaving 6 bases unmatched. The CDR3 spans 15 residues. CDR1 SGHTA and CDR2 FQGNSA come from the germline V gene. In the source study's methods: Estimation of nucleated cell counts was performed using reference gene primer amplification. Assay: immunoSEQ multiplex PCR; the TCRdb copy retains only in-frame clones and omits some. The V and J calls and clone size come from that table; D and trimming were worked out from the DNA. In the table there are more than 250,000 clones, over 65% of which are singletons. The receptor's source is a man aged 55 to 70 who had recovered from COVID-19. The chain is built from TRBV7-2 and TRBJ2-1, with 10 bases lining up with TRBD2. Source material: peripheral blood. CDR3 in DNA: TGTGCCAGCAGAGCCGGGACTAGCGCTTACAATGAGCAGTTCTTC. Translated, it gives CASRAGTSAYNEQFF.